Listed here are 9 T cell receptor beta chains from one sample, sequenced in a study of beta chain features in type 1 diabetes. Reverse transcription of all isolated RNA meant that expressed TCRB transcripts were sequenced. Here immunoSEQ multiplex PCR was the method, and the copy in TCRdb shows in-frame clones only, minus some. Altogether a few hundred thousand clones are present, 9.6% being singletons, with the ten largest covering less than 0.035%. The sequenced material came from naive CD4+ T cells from blood. The receptors derive from a young woman in good health.

The chain uses TRBV9 and TRBJ2-2, with 10 bases that match TRBD1. CDR3 length: 16 residues. Losses at the gene ends were 2 bases for V and 5 bases for J; bases not matched to a gene: 6. Germline V lookup: CDR1 SGDLS, CDR2 YYNGEE. In nucleotides, the CDR3 is TGTGCCAGCAGCGTTGGGACAGGGGCGGGAACCGGGGAGCTGTTTTTT. This translates into CASSVGTGAGTGELFF.

This clone has more than one count but fewer than ten. The rearrangement uses TRBV2 and TRBJ1-3, with D unresolved. Germline lookup yields CDR1 SNHLY and CDR2 FYNNEI. Trimming cost V 4 bases and J 0 bases, with 7 bases left between them. The CDR3 length is 14 residues. The CDR3: CASSVESSGNTIYF. CDR3 sequence (DNA): TGTGCCAGCAGTGTTGAGAGCTCTGGAAACACCATATATTTT. The variable domain in full, completed from reference TRBV2 and TRBJ1-3, reads EPEVTQTPSHQVTQMGQEVILRCVPISNHLYFYWYRQILGQKVEFLVSFYNNEISEKSEIFDDQFSVERPDGSNFTLKIRSTKLEDSAMYFCASSVESSGNTIYFGEGSWLTVV.

The chain carries TRBV5-1 and TRBJ2-1; D perhaps matches TRBD2 (5 bases). The germline V gene has CDR1 SGHRS and CDR2 YFSETQ. This CDR3 spans 14 amino acids. Trimming shortened V by 0 bases and J by 9 bases, and 13 bases separated the two germline ends. The CDR3 DNA is TGCGCCAGCAGCTTGGAGGTTAGAGAGGGTGAGCAGTTCTTC. Its protein product is CASSLEVREGEQFF.

The sample holds a few counts of this clone. V gene TRBV29-1 combines with J gene TRBJ2-1; 9 bases line up with TRBD2. CDR1 is SQVTM and CDR2 is ANQGSEA in the germline V gene. CDR3 length: 12 amino acids. V shed 7 bases and J 3 bases; nucleotides not matched to a gene: 1. CDR3 in DNA: TGCAGCGGTAGCGGGAGCTACAATGAGCAGTTCTTC. This translates into CSGSGSYNEQFF.

This clone was counted only a few times. This sequence joins TRBV28 and TRBJ1-1; D is undetermined. Germline V gene sequence: CDR1 MDHEN, CDR2 SYDVKM. The CDR3 sequence is 14 residues long. V lost 5 bases and J 11 bases, leaving 21 bases between the germline ends. Here the CDR3 reads CASSPSRSVPQAFF. DNA for the CDR3: TGTGCCAGCAGTCCCTCTAGGTCAGTGCCTCAGGCTTTCTTT.

This clone has a handful of counts. CDR3: CASSYSGASQPQHF. The CDR3 nucleotides read TGTGCCAGCAGTTACTCGGGGGCCTCTCAGCCCCAGCATTTT. This sequence joins TRBV6-6 and TRBJ1-5; maybe TRBD1 (6 bases). V was pared by 0 bases and J by 6 bases, with 9 bases between. CDR1 is MNHNY and CDR2 is SVGAGI in the germline V gene (reference sequence). This CDR3 comprises 14 residues.

This rearrangement joins TRBV5-1 to TRBJ2-5, with TRBD2 matching over 8 bases. The CDR3 runs 16 residues. The J segment lost 2 bases and the V segment lost 0 bases, leaving 6 bases of the junction unmatched. The germline V gene encodes CDR1 SGHRS and CDR2 YFSETQ. The CDR3 nucleotides are TGCGCCAGCAGCTTGGGGGCCAGCGGGAGTCAAGAGACCCAGTACTTC. It codes for CASSLGASGSQETQYF.

The chain joins TRBV5-4 to TRBJ1-2; 8 nucleotides match TRBD1. The CDR3 loop spans 14 amino acids. Per the germline V gene, CDR1 is SGHNT and CDR2 is YYREEE (reference sequence). The V segment lost 5 bases and the J segment 8 bases; nucleotides outside the gene matches: 11. CDR3 amino acids: CASSSRQGLEGYTF. DNA of the CDR3: TGTGCCAGCAGTTCGAGACAGGGGCTAGAAGGCTACACCTTC.

CDR3 coding DNA: TGTGCCAGCTCACCCGACAGAGAGAACACTGAAGCTTTCTTT. It yields the protein CASSPDRENTEAFF. The rearrangement uses TRBV18 and TRBJ1-1; possibly TRBD1 for D (5 bases). V lost 3 bases and J lost 1, with 9 bases in between. The CDR3 spans 14 residues. The germline V gene has CDR1 KGHSH and CDR2 LQKENI.